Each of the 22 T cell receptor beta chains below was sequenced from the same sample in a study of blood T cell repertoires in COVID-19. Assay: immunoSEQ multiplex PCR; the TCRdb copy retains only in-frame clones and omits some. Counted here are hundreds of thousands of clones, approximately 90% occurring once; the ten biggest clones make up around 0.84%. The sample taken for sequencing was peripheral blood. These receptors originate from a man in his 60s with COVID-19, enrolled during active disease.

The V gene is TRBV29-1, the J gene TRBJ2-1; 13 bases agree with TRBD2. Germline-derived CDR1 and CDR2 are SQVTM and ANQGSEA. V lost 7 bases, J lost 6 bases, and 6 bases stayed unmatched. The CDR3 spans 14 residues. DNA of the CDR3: TGCAGCGCGGGGGGGACTAGCGGGGCCAATGAGCAGTTCTTC. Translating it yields CSAGGTSGANEQFF.

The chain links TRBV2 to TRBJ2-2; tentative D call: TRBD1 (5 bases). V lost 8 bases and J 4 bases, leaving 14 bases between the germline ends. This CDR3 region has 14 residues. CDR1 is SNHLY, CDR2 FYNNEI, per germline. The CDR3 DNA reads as TGTGCCAGCCTCCATCGGACATCCACCGGGGAGCTGTTTTTT. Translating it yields CASLHRTSTGELFF.

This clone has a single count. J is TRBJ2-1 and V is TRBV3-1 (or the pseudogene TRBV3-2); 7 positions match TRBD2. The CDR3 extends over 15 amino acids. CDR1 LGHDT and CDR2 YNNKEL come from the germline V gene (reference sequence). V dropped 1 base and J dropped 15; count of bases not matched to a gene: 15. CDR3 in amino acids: CASSQALGVGTKGFF. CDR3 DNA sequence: TGTGCCAGCAGCCAAGCCCTAGGGGTTGGGACTAAGGGGTTCTTC.

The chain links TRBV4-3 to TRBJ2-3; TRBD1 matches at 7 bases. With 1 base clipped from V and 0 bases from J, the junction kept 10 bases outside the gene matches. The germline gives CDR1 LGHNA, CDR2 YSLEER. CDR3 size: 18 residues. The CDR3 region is CASSQGGGGVISTDTQYF. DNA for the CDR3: TGCGCCAGCAGCCAAGGAGGGGGCGGCGTCATAAGCACAGATACGCAGTATTTT.

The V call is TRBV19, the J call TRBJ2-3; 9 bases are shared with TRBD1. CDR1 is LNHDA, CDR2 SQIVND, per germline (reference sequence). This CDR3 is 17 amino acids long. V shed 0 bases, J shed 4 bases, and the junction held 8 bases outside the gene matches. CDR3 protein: CASSIETGTGNPDTQYF. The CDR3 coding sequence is TGTGCCAGTAGTATAGAGACCGGGACAGGGAACCCAGATACGCAGTATTTT.

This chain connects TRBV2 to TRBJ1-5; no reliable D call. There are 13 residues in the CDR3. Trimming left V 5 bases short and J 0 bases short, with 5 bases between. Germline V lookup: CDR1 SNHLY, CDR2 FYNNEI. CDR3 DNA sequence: TGTGCCAGCAGTCAGGATAGCAATCAGCCCCAGCATTTT. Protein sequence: CASSQDSNQPQHF.

The CDR3: CASSEYGGNTEAFF. CDR3 bases: TGTGCCAGCAGTGAATATGGCGGGAACACTGAAGCTTTCTTT. V usage is TRBV25-1 and J usage is TRBJ1-1; D ambiguous. V was cut by 0 bases and J by 1 base, with 6 bases left in between. CDR3 length: 14 residues. Germline loops: CDR1 MGHDK, CDR2 SYGVNS.

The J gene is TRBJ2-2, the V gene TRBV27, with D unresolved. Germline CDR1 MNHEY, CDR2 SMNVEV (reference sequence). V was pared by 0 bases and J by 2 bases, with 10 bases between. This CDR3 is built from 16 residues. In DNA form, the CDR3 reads TGTGCCAGCAGTTTATCTGGTGAGATTAACACCGGGGAGCTGTTTTTT. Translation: CASSLSGEINTGELFF.

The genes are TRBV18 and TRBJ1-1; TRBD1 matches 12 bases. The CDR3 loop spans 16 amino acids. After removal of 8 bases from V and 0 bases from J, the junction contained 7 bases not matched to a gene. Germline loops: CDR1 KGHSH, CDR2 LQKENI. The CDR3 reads CASTGQGAFMNTEAFF. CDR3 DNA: TGTGCCAGCACGGGACAGGGGGCATTCATGAACACTGAAGCTTTCTTT.

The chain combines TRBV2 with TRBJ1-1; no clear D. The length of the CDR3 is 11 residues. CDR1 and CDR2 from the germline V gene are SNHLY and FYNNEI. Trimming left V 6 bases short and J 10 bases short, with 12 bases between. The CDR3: CASSDGYGAFF. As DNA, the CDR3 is TGTGCCAGCAGCGACGGGTATGGAGCTTTCTTT.

The CDR3 DNA follows: TGTGCCAGCAGTTTATCAGGGTCCACTGAAGCTTTCTTT. Residues: CASSLSGSTEAFF. The J gene is TRBJ1-1, the V gene TRBV12-3 or TRBV12-4; a possible D gene is TRBD1 (5 bases). V was shortened by 2 bases and J by 4 bases, with 8 bases between the two germline ends. CDR3 length equals 13 residues.

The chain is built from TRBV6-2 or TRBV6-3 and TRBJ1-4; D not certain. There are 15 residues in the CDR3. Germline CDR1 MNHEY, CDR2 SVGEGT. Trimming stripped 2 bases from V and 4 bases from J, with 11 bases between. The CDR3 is CASSYEHQRNEKLFF. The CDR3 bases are TGTGCCAGCAGTTACGAACATCAACGTAATGAAAAACTGTTTTTT.

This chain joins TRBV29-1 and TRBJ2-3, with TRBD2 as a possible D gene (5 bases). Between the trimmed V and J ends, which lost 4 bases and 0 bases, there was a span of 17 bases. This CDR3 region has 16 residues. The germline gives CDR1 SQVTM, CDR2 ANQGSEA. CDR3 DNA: TGCAGCGTTGTCTGGGATAATGGCGGGAGCACAGATACGCAGTATTTT. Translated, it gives CSVVWDNGGSTDTQYF.

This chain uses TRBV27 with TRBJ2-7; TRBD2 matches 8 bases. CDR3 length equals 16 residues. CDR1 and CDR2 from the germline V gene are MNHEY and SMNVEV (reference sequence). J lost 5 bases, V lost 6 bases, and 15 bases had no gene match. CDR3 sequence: CASRTLSGANPHEQYF. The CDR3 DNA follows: TGTGCCAGCAGAACCCTTAGCGGGGCAAACCCCCACGAGCAGTACTTC.

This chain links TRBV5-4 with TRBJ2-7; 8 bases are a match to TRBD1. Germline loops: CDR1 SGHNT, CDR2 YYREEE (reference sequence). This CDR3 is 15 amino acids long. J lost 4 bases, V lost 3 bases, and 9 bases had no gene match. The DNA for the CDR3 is TGTGCCAGCAGCTCGGGACAGGAGGAGACATACGAGCAGTACTTC. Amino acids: CASSSGQEETYEQYF.

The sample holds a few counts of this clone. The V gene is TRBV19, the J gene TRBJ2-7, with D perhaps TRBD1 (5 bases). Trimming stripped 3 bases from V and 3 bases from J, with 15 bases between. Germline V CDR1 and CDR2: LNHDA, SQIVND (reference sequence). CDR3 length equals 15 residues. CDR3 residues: CASSITGLGGYEQYF. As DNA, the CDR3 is TGTGCCAGTAGTATCACAGGATTAGGTGGCTACGAGCAGTACTTC.

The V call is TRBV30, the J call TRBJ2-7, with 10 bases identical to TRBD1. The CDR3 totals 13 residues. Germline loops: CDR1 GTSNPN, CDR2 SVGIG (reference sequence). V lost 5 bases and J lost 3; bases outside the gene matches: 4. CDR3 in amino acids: CAWGGQGDYEQYF. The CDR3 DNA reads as TGTGCCTGGGGAGGACAGGGGGACTACGAGCAGTACTTC.

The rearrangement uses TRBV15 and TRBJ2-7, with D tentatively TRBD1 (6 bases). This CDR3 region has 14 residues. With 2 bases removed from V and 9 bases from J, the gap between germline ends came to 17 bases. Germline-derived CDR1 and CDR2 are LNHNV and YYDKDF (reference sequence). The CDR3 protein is CATSRKTGISSQYF. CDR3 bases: TGTGCCACCAGCAGAAAAACAGGGATCTCCTCGCAGTACTTC.

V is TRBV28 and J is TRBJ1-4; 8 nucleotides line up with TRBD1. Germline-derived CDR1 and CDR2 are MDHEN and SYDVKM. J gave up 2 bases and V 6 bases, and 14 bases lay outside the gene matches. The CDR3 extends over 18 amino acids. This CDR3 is CASSPASNRGLTNEKLFF. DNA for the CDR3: TGTGCCAGCAGCCCTGCGTCGAACAGGGGGTTGACTAATGAAAAACTGTTTTTT.

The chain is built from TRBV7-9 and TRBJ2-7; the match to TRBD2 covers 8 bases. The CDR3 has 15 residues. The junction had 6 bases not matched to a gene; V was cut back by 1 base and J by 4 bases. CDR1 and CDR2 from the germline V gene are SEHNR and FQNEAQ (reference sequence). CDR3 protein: CASSLERLAGYEQYF. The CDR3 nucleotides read TGTGCCAGCAGCTTAGAGCGGCTAGCGGGTTACGAGCAGTACTTC.

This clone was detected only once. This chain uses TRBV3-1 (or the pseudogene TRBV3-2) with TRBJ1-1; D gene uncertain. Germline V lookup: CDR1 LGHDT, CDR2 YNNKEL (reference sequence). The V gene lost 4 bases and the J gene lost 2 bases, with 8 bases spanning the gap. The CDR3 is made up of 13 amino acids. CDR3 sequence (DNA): TGTGCCAGCAGCCGAGCTCCTAACACTGAAGCTTTCTTT. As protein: CASSRAPNTEAFF.

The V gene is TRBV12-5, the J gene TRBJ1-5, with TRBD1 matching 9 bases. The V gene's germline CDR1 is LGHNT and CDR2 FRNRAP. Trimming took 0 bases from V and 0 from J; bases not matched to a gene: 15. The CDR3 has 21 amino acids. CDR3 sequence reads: CASGLVTGGCSEVYSNQPQHF. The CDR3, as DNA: TGTGCTAGTGGTTTGGTAACAGGGGGCTGCTCGGAGGTCTATAGCAATCAGCCCCAGCATTTT.